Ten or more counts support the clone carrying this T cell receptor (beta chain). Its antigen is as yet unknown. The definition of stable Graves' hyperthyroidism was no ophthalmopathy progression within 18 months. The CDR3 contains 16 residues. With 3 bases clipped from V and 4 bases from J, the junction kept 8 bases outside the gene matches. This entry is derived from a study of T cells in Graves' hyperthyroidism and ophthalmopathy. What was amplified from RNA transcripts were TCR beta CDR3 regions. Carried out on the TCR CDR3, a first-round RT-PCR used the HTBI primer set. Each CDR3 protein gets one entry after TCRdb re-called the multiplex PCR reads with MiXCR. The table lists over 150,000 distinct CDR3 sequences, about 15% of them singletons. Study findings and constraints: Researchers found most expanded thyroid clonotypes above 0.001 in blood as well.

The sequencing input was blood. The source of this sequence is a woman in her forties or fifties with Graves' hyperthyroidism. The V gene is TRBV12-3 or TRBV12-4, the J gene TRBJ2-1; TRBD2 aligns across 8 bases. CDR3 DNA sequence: TGTGCCAGCAGTTTTCTTCGGACGGGAGGGTACAATGAGCAGTTCTTC. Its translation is CASSFLRTGGYNEQFF.